Below are 21 T cell receptor beta chains sequenced from a single sample in a study of blood T cell repertoires in COVID-19. Produced via immunoSEQ multiplex PCR; TCRdb's table is partial and in-frame only. The table has about 120,000 clones, around 83% seen once. Sequenced: peripheral blood. All receptors derive from a man aged 55 to 70 with acute or convalescent COVID-19.

The chain couples TRBV4-1 to TRBJ2-1, with 8 bases aligning to TRBD1. The length of the CDR3 is 15 residues. Trimming at V came to 3 bases and at J to 3 bases, leaving 4 bases not matched to a gene. Germline CDR1 reads MGHRA; CDR2 reads YSYEKL. This chain's CDR3 is CASSQGTGLYNEQFF. Written as DNA, the CDR3 is TGCGCCAGCAGCCAGGGGACAGGACTCTACAATGAGCAGTTCTTC.

The V and J genes are TRBV19 and TRBJ1-1, with 7 positions matching TRBD1. Germline assignment: CDR1 LNHDA and CDR2 SQIVND (reference sequence). The CDR3 sequence is 15 residues long. V lost 5 bases to trimming and J lost 4 bases; unmatched junction nucleotides: 10. For the CDR3, the DNA is TGTGCCAGTAGTCCCCTGCTGACAGGGATCACTGAAGCTTTCTTT. Protein product: CASSPLLTGITEAFF.

This chain links TRBV6-5 with TRBJ1-5; D uncertain. Between the trimmed V and J ends, which lost 0 bases and 7 bases, there was a span of 10 bases. The CDR3 runs 14 residues. Looked up from germline, CDR1 is MNHEY and CDR2 is SVGAGI. CDR3 coding DNA: TGTGCCAGCAGTTACTCCCAGGCCCGACAGCCCCAGCATTTT. It codes for CASSYSQARQPQHF.

The gene calls are TRBV2 and TRBJ2-2; TRBD1 matches at 10 bases. Germline V gene lookup returns CDR1 SNHLY and CDR2 FYNNEI. This CDR3 is built from 15 residues. V lost 4 bases and J lost 2; bases outside the gene matches: 1. CDR3 nucleotide sequence: TGTGCCAGCAGTGGACAGGGGGCTAACACCGGGGAGCTGTTTTTT. It specifies CASSGQGANTGELFF.

This rearrangement joins TRBV3-1 (or the pseudogene TRBV3-2) to TRBJ2-5; 8 bases line up with TRBD2. This CDR3 has 15 residues. Germline-derived CDR1 and CDR2 are LGHDT and YNNKEL (reference sequence). The V segment lost 1 base and the J segment 5 bases; nucleotides outside the gene matches: 6. In nucleotides, the CDR3 is TGTGCCAGCAGCCAAGCCGGGACTAGGGACGAGACCCAGTACTTC. It yields the protein CASSQAGTRDETQYF.

This chain uses TRBV5-1 with TRBJ2-7; 7 nucleotides agree with TRBD2. Trimming at V came to 5 bases and at J to 4 bases, leaving 9 bases not matched to a gene. The CDR3 has 14 residues. CDR1 is SGHRS, CDR2 YFSETQ, per germline. Here the CDR3 reads CASRMGGSEYEQYF. The CDR3 DNA reads as TGCGCCAGCAGGATGGGCGGGAGCGAATACGAGCAGTACTTC.

The J gene is TRBJ2-3, the V gene TRBV10-3; D gene ambiguous. CDR3 length: 12 amino acids. Germline lookup yields CDR1 ENHRY and CDR2 SYGVKD. Trimming shortened V by 2 bases and J by 2 bases, and 2 bases separated the two germline ends. In DNA, the CDR3 is TGTGCCATCAGTGAGCTCACAGATACGCAGTATTTT. It is translated as CAISELTDTQYF.

The rearrangement uses TRBV10-3 and TRBJ2-5; tentative D call: TRBD1 (5 bases). This CDR3 comprises 16 residues. V was trimmed by 0 bases and J by 5 bases, leaving 16 bases between them. Germline CDR1 ENHRY, CDR2 SYGVKD. The CDR3 sequence: CAISESKSRVMETQYF. The CDR3 nucleotides read TGTGCCATCAGTGAGTCGAAAAGCAGGGTAATGGAGACCCAGTACTTC.

This rearrangement joins TRBV5-1 to TRBJ2-7; 11 nucleotides align to TRBD1. V shed 4 bases and J 4 bases; nucleotides not matched to a gene: 7. Per germline, CDR1 SGHRS and CDR2 YFSETQ. The CDR3 totals 15 residues. CDR3 bases: TGCGCCAGCAGCAAGGACAGGGGGCTAGTATACGAGCAGTACTTC. Translated, it gives CASSKDRGLVYEQYF.

V usage is TRBV28 and J usage is TRBJ1-2; TRBD1 matches 9 bases. CDR1 is MDHEN and CDR2 is SYDVKM in the germline V gene. Losses at the gene ends were 5 bases for V and 4 bases for J; bases not matched to a gene: 8. This CDR3 spans 15 amino acids. The CDR3 region is CASSLTGGGSYGYTF. The CDR3 DNA reads TGTGCCAGCAGTCTAACAGGGGGCGGGAGCTATGGCTACACCTTC.

The rearrangement links TRBV30 to TRBJ2-6, with D possibly TRBD2 on 6 matching bases. V lost 5 bases and J lost 0, with 11 bases in between. The CDR3 runs to 15 residues. Looked up from germline, CDR1 is GTSNPN and CDR2 is SVGIG (reference sequence). The CDR3 coding sequence is TGTGCCTGGGGGGGACTGAGCTCTGGGGCCAACGTCCTGACTTTC. Residues: CAWGGLSSGANVLTF.

The chain links TRBV5-4 to TRBJ1-1; 7 nucleotides line up with TRBD1. CDR3 length: 15 residues. Trimming cost V 5 bases and J 4 bases; bases outside gene matches: 11. CDR1 is SGHNT and CDR2 is YYREEE in the germline V gene (reference sequence). Here the CDR3 DNA reads TGTGCCAGCAGAAGAACAGGGGTTGAGGGCACTGAAGCTTTCTTT. Its protein is CASRRTGVEGTEAFF.

The V call is TRBV5-1, the J call TRBJ1-4; a possible D gene is TRBD1 (5 bases). Germline CDR1 reads SGHRS; CDR2 reads YFSETQ. The CDR3 runs to 15 residues. The ends were cut back, 2 bases at V and 5 bases at J, with 13 bases in the middle. DNA of the CDR3: TGCGCCAGCAGCTTACCCGGGACTGCGAATGAAAAACTGTTTTTT. It specifies CASSLPGTANEKLFF.

The chain recombines TRBV3-1 (or the pseudogene TRBV3-2) with TRBJ1-4; 8 bases line up with TRBD1. Germline V CDR1 and CDR2: LGHDT, YNNKEL (reference sequence). The CDR3 is 16 residues long. Losses at the gene ends were 1 base for V and 7 bases for J; bases not matched to a gene: 8. The CDR3 sequence is CASSQGAGGRGEKLFF. Written as DNA, the CDR3 is TGTGCCAGCAGCCAAGGTGCAGGGGGCCGGGGTGAAAAACTGTTTTTT.

The table lists this clone with a count of one. J is TRBJ2-7 and V is TRBV5-8, with TRBD1 matching 10 bases. Germline V lookup: CDR1 SGHTS, CDR2 YDEGEE. Unmatched junction bases numbered 5, after V lost 1 base and J lost 1 base. CDR3 length: 16 residues. The CDR3 is CASSLRPGQGSYEQYF. CDR3 nucleotides: TGTGCCAGCAGCTTGCGACCGGGACAGGGGTCCTACGAGCAGTACTTC.

In this sample, this clone turned up a few times. The gene calls are TRBV28 and TRBJ1-3, with unresolved D. The CDR3 runs 16 residues. With 4 bases removed from V and 1 base from J, the gap between germline ends came to 14 bases. In germline, CDR1 is MDHEN, CDR2 SYDVKM. CDR3: CASSSLDWKSGNTIYF. In nucleotides, the CDR3 is TGTGCCAGCAGTTCCCTTGACTGGAAATCTGGAAACACCATATATTTT.

Here the CDR3 reads CASSSRREGSTNEKLFF. The CDR3 region has the DNA TGTGCCAGCAGCTCTAGGAGAGAGGGCTCAACTAATGAAAAACTGTTTTTT. The J gene is TRBJ1-4, the V gene TRBV3-1 (or the pseudogene TRBV3-2); the D is unclear. Germline loops: CDR1 LGHDT, CDR2 YNNKEL (reference sequence). V lost 5 bases and J lost 0, with 16 bases in between. This CDR3 is built from 17 residues.

The gene calls are TRBV29-1 and TRBJ2-2; D is unresolved. The CDR3 covers 13 residues. Trimming removed 5 bases from V and 4 bases from J, with 11 bases in between. CDR1 and CDR2 from the germline V gene are SQVTM and ANQGSEA. This CDR3 is CSVPARSTGELFF. DNA for the CDR3: TGCAGCGTTCCCGCCAGGTCCACCGGGGAGCTGTTTTTT.

V gene TRBV6-4 combines with J gene TRBJ1-2; D uncertain. Germline CDR1 MRHNA, CDR2 SNTAGT. This CDR3 has 13 residues. Trimming shortened V by 5 bases and J by 4 bases, and 11 bases separated the two germline ends. CDR3: CASSTGPSYGYTF. As DNA, the CDR3 is TGTGCCAGCAGTACCGGTCCCTCCTATGGCTACACCTTC.

V gene TRBV9 combines with J gene TRBJ2-7; TRBD2 matches at 15 bases. The trim removed 4 bases at V and 2 bases at J, leaving 7 bases unmatched. The V gene's germline CDR1 is SGDLS and CDR2 YYNGEE. This CDR3 has 17 residues. DNA of the CDR3: TGTGCCAGCAGCAAAGGACTAGCGGGAGGGAGGGCCTACGAGCAGTACTTC. Amino acid sequence: CASSKGLAGGRAYEQYF. Combining the CDR3 with reference TRBV9 and TRBJ2-7 gives the whole variable domain DSGVTQTPKHLITATGQRVTLRCSPRSGDLSVYWYQQSLDQGLQFLIQYYNGEERAKGNILERFSAQQFPDLHSELNLSSLELGDSALYFCASSKGLAGGRAYEQYFGPGTRLTVT.

The chain employs TRBV7-9 and TRBJ1-3; possibly TRBD1 for D (6 bases). CDR1 and CDR2 from the germline V gene are SEHNR and FQNEAQ (reference sequence). Trimming left V 1 base short and J 4 bases short, with 8 bases between. The CDR3 length is 14 residues. CDR3 protein: CASSLGQEGNTIYF. In DNA, the CDR3 is TGTGCCAGCAGCTTAGGACAGGAGGGAAACACCATATATTTT.